The 8 T cell receptor beta chains reported below all come from one sample, sequenced in a study of vaccination effects on CD4 cells after COVID-19 (dated by TCRdb to 2022 to 2024). These receptors lack a known antigen. Library preparation used the immunoSEQ multiplex PCR assay. TCRdb's version of the immuneACCESS table is confined to in-frame rearrangements and falls short of the full clone set. An unresolved V gene accounts for under half of the shortfall where checked; the remainder is of unknown origin. The sample records under 40,000 clones, roughly four fifths of which are singletons. The ten largest account for 6.6% of the sample. After around ten days of culture, CD4+ T cells were isolated with the EasySep CD4+ T cell isolation kit. PCR-confirmed SARS-CoV-2 infection had occurred in convalescent patients between March and December 2020, before the Alpha, Beta and Delta variants emerged in the United States. Two doses of either the BNT162b2 or the mRNA-1273 mRNA SARS-CoV-2 vaccine were administered to participants.

The sequenced sample was CD4+ T cells from PBMCs cultured without peptide, obtained after COVID-19 vaccination. Receptors were obtained from a human donor who had a prior SARS-CoV-2 infection.

The table lists this clone with a few counts. The chain carries TRBV6-6 and TRBJ1-5; D unresolved. Germline V gene sequence: CDR1 MNHNY, CDR2 SVGAGI (reference sequence). V was clipped by 4 bases and J by 3 bases, with 16 bases between them. The CDR3 contains 16 residues. CDR3 nucleotides: TGTGCCAGCAGTTCCCAAACCACTAGAGACAATCAGCCCCAGCATTTT. It codes for CASSSQTTRDNQPQHF.

This chain joins TRBV5-1 and TRBJ1-1, with D perhaps matching TRBD1 (5 bases). The CDR3 spans 13 residues. Trimming cost V 4 bases and J 7 bases, with 14 bases left between them. Germline-derived CDR1 and CDR2 are SGHRS and YFSETQ. CDR3 nucleotides: TGCGCCAGCAGCAGGGACCTGTCTGATGAAGCTTTCTTT. Its translation is CASSRDLSDEAFF.

V gene TRBV11-3 combines with J gene TRBJ1-2; possible D gene TRBD1, 6 bases. Germline V gene data show CDR1 as SGHNT and CDR2 as YENEEA. The CDR3 is 16 amino acids. V lost 0 bases, J lost 4 bases, and 15 bases lay in between. CDR3 amino acids: CASSLEPPGRGYGYTF. Written as DNA, the CDR3 is TGTGCCAGCAGCTTAGAACCCCCGGGCAGGGGCTATGGCTACACCTTC.

This chain uses TRBV18 with TRBJ1-2; TRBD1 is a possible D gene (6 bases). Germline CDR1 is KGHSH and CDR2 is LQKENI. The CDR3 loop spans 15 amino acids. The ends were cut back, 2 bases at V and 7 bases at J, with 17 bases in the middle. In nucleotides, the CDR3 is TGTGCCAGCTCACCAGGAGTAGGCAGGGGCTTTGGCTACACCTTC. As protein: CASSPGVGRGFGYTF.

The V call is TRBV7-2, the J call TRBJ2-3; TRBD2 matches 9 bases. This CDR3 has 16 residues. The germline CDR1 and CDR2 sequences are SGHTA and FQGNSA. J gave up 8 bases and V 7 bases, and 16 bases lay outside the gene matches. The CDR3 DNA is TGTGCCAGCACCCCCGAGCCGCGGGGGGGCCGAGGTACGCAGTATTTT. It codes for CASTPEPRGGRGTQYF.

The chain recombines TRBV28 with TRBJ2-3; TRBD2 matches at 7 bases. CDR1 and CDR2 (germline): MDHEN, SYDVKM. The CDR3 has 16 residues. The junction had 10 bases not matched to a gene; V was cut back by 6 bases and J by 1 base. CDR3 amino acids: CASRGLRLAGTDTQYF. In nucleotides, the CDR3 is TGTGCCAGCAGAGGCCTGAGGCTAGCGGGCACAGATACGCAGTATTTT.

The chain employs TRBV14 and TRBJ2-7, with D possibly called TRBD1 or TRBD2 (5 bases each). CDR1 and CDR2 (germline): SGHDN, FVKESK. The CDR3 has 14 residues. V was cut by 2 bases and J by 7 bases, with 15 bases left in between. CDR3 in DNA: TGTGCCAGCAGCCAATTGTATAGGGGCGGGGAGCAGTACTTC. The encoded protein is CASSQLYRGGEQYF. Based on the CDR3 plus reference TRBV14 and TRBJ2-7, the full variable domain is EAGVTQFPSHSVIEKGQTVTLRCDPISGHDNLYWYRRVMGKEIKFLLHFVKESKQDESGMPNNRFLAERTGGTYSTLKVQPAELEDSGVYFCASSQLYRGGEQYFGPGTRLTVT.

V gene TRBV5-1 combines with J gene TRBJ2-7; a possible D gene is TRBD2 (5 bases). The CDR3 is 14 amino acids. Per germline, CDR1 SGHRS and CDR2 YFSETQ. V was pared by 4 bases and J by 5 bases, with 16 bases between. This chain's CDR3 is CASSMLVFGDEQYF. The CDR3 coding sequence is TGCGCCAGCAGCATGCTAGTTTTCGGGGACGAGCAGTACTTC. Using reference TRBV5-1 and TRBJ2-7 for the parts outside the CDR3, the full variable domain is KAGVTQTPRYLIKTRGQQVTLSCSPISGHRSVSWYQQTPGQGLQFLFEYFSETQRNKGNFPGRFSGRQFSNSRSEMNVSTLELGDSALYLCASSMLVFGDEQYFGPGTRLTVT.